This T cell receptor beta chain derives from a study of molecular identifiers for immune sequencing clone quantification. Whole-study findings and limits: Detecting spiked Jurkat TCR RNA from one cell among about a million naive cells was reportedly possible.

As for this clonotype: Its specificity is unknown.

TCRdb re-analysed the PCR reads in MiXCR, keeping a single row per CDR3 protein. The sample shows tens of thousands of distinct CDR3 sequences, roughly a fifth of them seen only once. Germline-derived CDR1 and CDR2 are SGHAT and FQNNGV. This CDR3 comprises 15 residues. Trimming took 4 bases from V and 1 from J, leaving 13 bases between them. Input material: naive CD8+ T cells from blood, with Jurkat cell RNA spiked in. Noted subset: FACS-sorted CD8+CD4-CCR7+CD45RA+ naive T cells. The rearrangement joins TRBV11-2 to TRBJ2-5, with D maybe TRBD1 (6 bases). This TCR derives from a human donor in good health. Some libraries in this study had Jurkat cell RNA spiked in. CDR3 protein: CASSSGDILQETQYF. In nucleotides, the CDR3 is TGTGCCAGCAGCTCAGGGGATATCCTCCAAGAGACCCAGTACTTC.